The 32 T cell receptor beta chains below were found in one sample sequenced in a study of blood T cell repertoires in COVID-19. Sequencing was performed with immunoSEQ multiplex PCR; in TCRdb, only in-frame clones are kept and a portion is missing. The repertoire consists of 55,000 to 90,000 clones, with 81% occurring once and the leading ten covering 0.83%. Input material: peripheral blood. The receptors stem from a woman between 65 and 79 years old with acute or convalescent COVID-19.

J is TRBJ1-5 and V is TRBV27; D possibly corresponds to TRBD1 (5 bases). CDR3 size: 16 residues. V was trimmed by 7 bases and J by 3 bases, leaving 19 bases between them. The germline V gene has CDR1 MNHEY and CDR2 SMNVEV (reference sequence). The DNA for the CDR3 is TGTGCCAGCAAGATTATGATGACAGCTGACAATCAGCCCCAGCATTTT. The encoded protein is CASKIMMTADNQPQHF.

The chain links TRBV27 to TRBJ2-3, with no clear D. The CDR3 sequence is 14 residues long. CDR1 MNHEY and CDR2 SMNVEV come from the germline V gene (reference sequence). V gave up 3 bases and J gave up 2 bases, with 9 bases separating them. CDR3 region: CASSFSTSTDTQYF. The DNA for the CDR3 is TGTGCCAGCAGTTTTTCGACATCCACAGATACGCAGTATTTT.

This chain uses TRBV10-3 with TRBJ1-6, with 9 positions matching TRBD1. The J segment lost 6 bases and the V segment lost 6 bases, leaving 6 bases of the junction unmatched. Germline V gives CDR1 ENHRY, CDR2 SYGVKD. The CDR3 is 15 residues long. CDR3 in amino acids: CAISPRQGGNSPLHF. The CDR3 coding sequence is TGTGCCATCAGCCCGAGACAGGGGGGTAATTCACCCCTCCACTTT.

The chain uses TRBV27 and TRBJ2-7, with 9 nucleotides matching TRBD1. Germline loops: CDR1 MNHEY, CDR2 SMNVEV (reference sequence). The CDR3 totals 15 residues. Trimming removed 0 bases from V and 7 bases from J; junction bases left unmatched: 7. The CDR3 sequence is CASSLSRTGVREQYF. CDR3 in DNA: TGTGCCAGCAGTTTATCCCGGACAGGGGTTCGGGAGCAGTACTTC.

This rearrangement joins TRBV6-1 to TRBJ2-5, with a possible D match to TRBD2 (5 bases). Looked up from germline, CDR1 is MNHNS and CDR2 is SASEGT. V was shortened by 2 bases and J by 1 base, with 11 bases between the two germline ends. The CDR3 consists of 15 residues. The CDR3 coding sequence is TGTGCCAGCAGTGAATTTTCGAGGGCCCAAGAGACCCAGTACTTC. Translation gives CASSEFSRAQETQYF.

V is TRBV20-1 and J is TRBJ1-2; 9 bases are a match to TRBD1. Germline values: CDR1 DFQATT, CDR2 SNEGSKA (reference sequence). The CDR3 covers 11 residues. J gave up 8 bases and V 6 bases, and 4 bases lay outside the gene matches. Here the CDR3 DNA reads TGCAGTGCAGGGACAGGGTACGGCTACACCTTC. It yields the protein CSAGTGYGYTF.

The chain is built from TRBV15 and TRBJ2-2; D is unclear. The CDR3 is 13 residues long. Germline-derived CDR1 and CDR2 are LNHNV and YYDKDF (reference sequence). V was clipped by 0 bases and J by 8 bases, with 7 bases between them. The CDR3 loop is CATSREFTGELFF. The CDR3 coding sequence is TGTGCCACCAGCAGAGAGTTTACAGGGGAGCTGTTTTTT.

The chain employs TRBV19 and TRBJ1-5, with unresolved D. V dropped 7 bases and J dropped 7 bases, with 17 bases sitting between them. CDR1 and CDR2 (germline): LNHDA, SQIVND (reference sequence). The CDR3 runs 14 residues. CDR3 nucleotide sequence: TGTGCCAGTACCTCGGAGGGAGCAGGACAGCCCCAGCATTTT. Amino acid sequence: CASTSEGAGQPQHF. The full variable domain, with the rest looked up from reference TRBV19 and TRBJ1-5, is DGGITQSPKYLFRKEGQNVTLSCEQNLNHDAMYWYRQDPGQGLRLIYYSQIVNDFQKGDIAEGYSVSREKKESFPLTVTSAQKNPTAFYLCASTSEGAGQPQHFGDGTRLSIL.

V is TRBV30 and J is TRBJ1-2; 7 bases fit TRBD1. V lost 0 bases, J lost 8 bases, and 9 bases stayed unmatched. The CDR3 consists of 14 residues. Germline CDR1 reads GTSNPN; CDR2 reads SVGIG (reference sequence). CDR3 region: CAWSVGPRGVGYTF. The CDR3 DNA is TGTGCCTGGAGTGTGGGGCCCAGGGGGGTGGGCTACACCTTC.

V is TRBV3-1 (or the pseudogene TRBV3-2) and J is TRBJ2-7, with 7 bases lining up with TRBD1. Unmatched junction bases numbered 14, after V lost 1 base and J lost 8 bases. Germline V lookup: CDR1 LGHDT, CDR2 YNNKEL (reference sequence). The CDR3 totals 16 residues. The CDR3 sequence: CASSQGLVGQGDQQYF. CDR3 nucleotide sequence: TGTGCCAGCAGCCAAGGGTTAGTAGGGCAGGGGGATCAGCAGTACTTC.

This rearrangement joins TRBV12-3 or TRBV12-4 to TRBJ2-7, with D maybe TRBD1 (5 bases). Trimming took 3 bases from V and 4 from J, leaving 10 bases between them. This CDR3 has 13 amino acids. CDR3 sequence: CASSFFQGYEQYF. CDR3 DNA: TGTGCCAGCAGTTTCTTCCAGGGTTACGAGCAGTACTTC.

This chain joins TRBV6-5 and TRBJ1-1; 10 bases align to TRBD1. V shed 6 bases, J shed 4 bases, and the junction held 2 bases outside the gene matches. Germline V lookup: CDR1 MNHEY, CDR2 SVGAGI. The CDR3 consists of 13 residues. The CDR3, as DNA: TGTGCCAGCAGAAGACAGGGGGCCACTGAAGCTTTCTTT. Encoded protein: CASRRQGATEAFF.

In its sample, this clone was seen a few times. The V gene is TRBV12-3 or TRBV12-4, the J gene TRBJ2-3; possibly TRBD2 for D (5 bases). This CDR3 region has 13 residues. V was shortened by 1 base and J by 6 bases, with 8 bases between the two germline ends. DNA of the CDR3: TGTGCCAGCAGTTTAGTAAGCGGCGATACGCAGTATTTT. Encoded protein: CASSLVSGDTQYF.

The sample holds a few counts of this clone. The chain carries TRBV7-7 and TRBJ2-1; 12 bases match TRBD2. The CDR3 is 15 residues long. CDR1 is SSHAT and CDR2 is FNYEAQ in the germline V gene (reference sequence). J was trimmed by 7 bases and V by 5 bases; bases with no gene match: 6. CDR3 region: CASSLGLAGLNEQFF. DNA for the CDR3: TGTGCCAGCAGCCTCGGACTAGCGGGGTTAAATGAGCAGTTCTTC. Based on the CDR3 plus reference TRBV7-7 and TRBJ2-1, the full variable domain is GAGVSQSPRYKVTKRGQDVTLRCDPISSHATLYWYQQALGQGPEFLTYFNYEAQPDKSGLPSDRFSAERPEGSISTLTIQRTEQRDSAMYRCASSLGLAGLNEQFFGPGTRLTVL.

In its sample, this clone was seen a few times. The gene calls are TRBV28 and TRBJ1-2; 7 nucleotides align to TRBD1. V was pared by 8 bases and J by 8 bases, with 8 bases of the junction left unmatched. From germline, CDR1 is MDHEN and CDR2 SYDVKM. This CDR3 is 12 amino acids long. In nucleotides, the CDR3 is TGTGCCAGCGCGGGACAGTTGGAAGGCTACACCTTC. It yields the protein CASAGQLEGYTF.

The chain carries TRBV2 and TRBJ1-4; D unclear. The CDR3 runs 15 residues. The germline V gene encodes CDR1 SNHLY and CDR2 FYNNEI. Trimming took 8 bases from V and 4 from J, leaving 17 bases between them. CDR3 DNA sequence: TGTGCCAGCGGCGGTAACGACGGATATAATGAAAAACTGTTTTTT. This sequence encodes CASGGNDGYNEKLFF.

The chain links TRBV14 to TRBJ2-1, with TRBD2 matching over 10 bases. Germline V gene data show CDR1 as SGHDN and CDR2 as FVKESK. V lost 1 base to trimming and J lost 15 bases; unmatched junction nucleotides: 9. This CDR3 has 14 amino acids. CDR3 residues: CASSQVSGRAVRFF. In nucleotides, the CDR3 is TGTGCCAGCAGCCAAGTCAGCGGGAGGGCGGTTCGGTTCTTC. Complete variable domain (other parts from reference TRBV14 and TRBJ2-1): EAGVTQFPSHSVIEKGQTVTLRCDPISGHDNLYWYRRVMGKEIKFLLHFVKESKQDESGMPNNRFLAERTGGTYSTLKVQPAELEDSGVYFCASSQVSGRAVRFFGPGTRLTVL.

The chain has TRBV7-9 and TRBJ2-4; TRBD1 aligns across 10 bases. There are 15 residues in the CDR3. The ends lost 0 bases at V and 5 bases at J; junction bases unmatched: 1. Germline CDR1 SEHNR, CDR2 FQNEAQ (reference sequence). CDR3 loop: CASSLAGQGQNIQYF. The CDR3 DNA sequence: TGTGCCAGCAGCTTAGCGGGACAGGGGCAAAACATTCAGTACTTC.

V usage is TRBV11-2 and J usage is TRBJ2-1, with 13 bases lining up with TRBD2. This CDR3 spans 15 amino acids. The V and J ends lost 5 bases and 3 bases, in that order; junction bases with no gene match: 1. Germline V gene data show CDR1 as SGHAT and CDR2 as FQNNGV. CDR3 DNA: TGTGCCAGCAGCCGGACTAGCGGGAGCTACAATGAGCAGTTCTTC. Translation: CASSRTSGSYNEQFF. The complete variable domain, with remaining parts taken from reference TRBV11-2 and TRBJ2-1, reads EAGVAQSPRYKIIEKRQSVAFWCNPISGHATLYWYQQILGQGPKLLIQFQNNGVVDDSQLPKDRFSAERLKGVDSTLKIQPAKLEDSAVYLCASSRTSGSYNEQFFGPGTRLTVL.

The V call is TRBV29-1, the J call TRBJ2-3, with a tentative D call TRBD1 (5 bases). The CDR3 contains 12 residues. V lost 2 bases, J lost 11 bases, and 14 bases lay in between. Germline V gene lookup returns CDR1 SQVTM and CDR2 ANQGSEA. The CDR3 bases are TGCAGCGTTGAAACGGCGCAGGGCGGGCAGTATTTT. This codes for CSVETAQGGQYF.

The V gene is TRBV5-6, the J gene TRBJ2-1; TRBD1 matches 8 bases. The CDR3 runs 15 residues. V gave up 5 bases and J gave up 3 bases; unmatched junction bases: 7. Germline loops: CDR1 SGHDT, CDR2 YYEEEE. The CDR3 sequence is CASSSSGQGYNEQFF. The CDR3 DNA reads as TGTGCCAGCAGTTCCTCCGGACAGGGCTACAATGAGCAGTTCTTC. The whole variable domain, filled in from reference TRBV5-6 and TRBJ2-1, reads DAGVTQSPTHLIKTRGQQVTLRCSPKSGHDTVSWYQQALGQGPQFIFQYYEEEERQRGNFPDRFSGHQFPNYSSELNVNALLLGDSALYLCASSSSGQGYNEQFFGPGTRLTVL.

This clone has at least ten counts. The rearrangement uses TRBV7-6 and TRBJ2-2; 9 bases map to TRBD1. V trimming: 2 bases; J trimming: 4 bases; junction bases outside the gene matches: 2. CDR3 length: 15 amino acids. Germline CDR1 SGHVS, CDR2 FNYEAQ. The CDR3 sequence is CASSLTGGSTGELFF. The CDR3 nucleotides read TGTGCCAGCAGCTTAACAGGGGGCTCCACCGGGGAGCTGTTTTTT.

This chain joins TRBV11-2 and TRBJ2-1; possibly TRBD1 for D (6 bases). V lost 5 bases and J lost 12, with 17 bases in between. The CDR3 spans 13 residues. Germline V gene lookup returns CDR1 SGHAT and CDR2 FQNNGV. CDR3 in DNA: TGTGCCAGCAGCCCTCAAGGTCGGACAGTGCAGTTCTTC. Protein: CASSPQGRTVQFF.

This chain joins TRBV30 and TRBJ2-3; perhaps TRBD2 as D (7 bases). This CDR3 is 15 amino acids long. With 0 bases removed from V and 6 bases from J, the gap between germline ends came to 16 bases. Per germline, CDR1 GTSNPN and CDR2 SVGIG (reference sequence). The CDR3 DNA follows: TGTGCCTGGAGTGTGGGTGGGGGGGCCCCGGATACGCAGTATTTT. The encoded protein is CAWSVGGGAPDTQYF.

V is TRBV27 and J is TRBJ2-6, with TRBD1 matching 11 bases. Germline V lookup: CDR1 MNHEY, CDR2 SMNVEV (reference sequence). The CDR3 length is 17 residues. The V gene end was trimmed by 5 bases and the J gene end by 2 bases; junction bases not matched to a gene: 5. The chain's CDR3 is CASSEGQGAPGANVLTF. CDR3 coding DNA: TGTGCCAGCAGTGAAGGACAGGGGGCGCCTGGGGCCAACGTCCTGACTTTC.

The genes are TRBV15 and TRBJ2-3; D is possibly TRBD2 (5 bases). The V end was cut by 1 base, the J end by 9 bases, with 8 bases between. Germline assignment: CDR1 LNHNV and CDR2 YYDKDF (reference sequence). This CDR3 has 12 residues. The CDR3 sequence is CATSRALGTQYF. The CDR3 region has the DNA TGTGCCACCAGCAGAGCACTAGGCACGCAGTATTTT.

V and J are TRBV19 and TRBJ2-5; 9 bases agree with TRBD2. The CDR3 has 14 residues. Germline CDR1 and CDR2: LNHDA and SQIVND (reference sequence). V lost 8 bases and J lost 5; bases outside the gene matches: 9. The CDR3 region is CASRQAGGWETQYF. CDR3 sequence (DNA): TGTGCCAGTCGTCAGGCGGGGGGGTGGGAGACCCAGTACTTC.

The rearrangement joins TRBV14 to TRBJ2-7, with a weak D call TRBD1 (6 bases). Germline V lookup: CDR1 SGHDN, CDR2 FVKESK. CDR3 length equals 15 residues. Trimming removed 1 base from V and 6 bases from J, with 16 bases in between. This chain's CDR3 is CASSQVPGAATEQYF. The CDR3, as DNA: TGTGCCAGCAGCCAAGTTCCAGGGGCGGCGACCGAGCAGTACTTC.

This chain connects TRBV7-2 to TRBJ1-3; D unresolved. The germline CDR1 and CDR2 sequences are SGHTA and FQGNSA. The CDR3 contains 15 residues. Trimming took off 1 base at V and 3 bases at J, with 10 bases between the two ends. CDR3 sequence reads: CASSLVVSGGNTIYF. CDR3 sequence (DNA): TGTGCCAGCAGCTTAGTTGTTAGTGGTGGAAACACCATATATTTT.

The chain joins TRBV5-6 to TRBJ1-3, with 8 bases fitting TRBD1. The CDR3 contains 17 residues. The V gene end was trimmed by 4 bases and the J gene end by 0 bases; junction bases not matched to a gene: 9. Germline CDR1 is SGHDT and CDR2 is YYEEEE. In DNA form, the CDR3 reads TGTGCCAGCAGCCCAGACAGGGGCATTATCTCTGGAAACACCATATATTTT. Translating gives CASSPDRGIISGNTIYF.

This sequence joins TRBV27 and TRBJ1-2, with 10 bases matching TRBD1. Germline loops: CDR1 MNHEY, CDR2 SMNVEV (reference sequence). V trimming: 5 bases; J trimming: 9 bases; junction bases outside the gene matches: 9. This CDR3 has 14 amino acids. Here the CDR3 reads CASSNPGTGVRYTF. As DNA, the CDR3 is TGTGCCAGCAGTAACCCCGGGACAGGGGTCCGCTACACCTTC.

The J gene is TRBJ1-2, the V gene TRBV11-2; 8 bases agree with TRBD1. The trim removed 5 bases at V and 6 bases at J, leaving 5 bases unmatched. This CDR3 contains 13 residues. The germline V gene has CDR1 SGHAT and CDR2 FQNNGV. The CDR3 sequence is CASSPQGAHGYTF. CDR3 in DNA: TGTGCCAGCAGCCCGCAGGGGGCTCATGGCTACACCTTC.